These 20 T cell receptor beta chains were all obtained from the same sample, sequenced in a study of blood T cell repertoires in COVID-19. Data came from immunoSEQ multiplex PCR; TCRdb stores just in-frame clones and leaves some out. This sample carries roughly 200,000 clones, approximately 84% of them seen once, and the ten largest clones take around 5.7%. Sequencing used peripheral blood. The receptors were sampled from a man older than 75 with acute or convalescent COVID-19.

The chain combines TRBV6-5 with TRBJ2-7; 9 bases agree with TRBD1. The germline gives CDR1 MNHEY, CDR2 SVGAGI. The CDR3 consists of 12 residues. Trimming cost V 6 bases and J 3 bases; bases outside gene matches: 0. CDR3 protein: CASRTGGYEQYV. The CDR3 bases are TGTGCCAGCAGGACAGGGGGCTACGAGCAGTACGTC.

V usage is TRBV30 and J usage is TRBJ1-5, with 7 positions matching TRBD1. The CDR3 length is 15 residues. J lost 6 bases, V lost 1 base, and 9 bases had no gene match. Germline CDR1 GTSNPN, CDR2 SVGIG (reference sequence). The CDR3 is CAWSGGTAWGQPQHF. The CDR3 DNA sequence: TGTGCCTGGAGTGGGGGGACAGCGTGGGGTCAGCCCCAGCATTTT.

V usage is TRBV21-1 and J usage is TRBJ2-7; the table's D call TRBD2 went unverified against the DNA. TRBV21-1 is a pseudogene. The CDR3 has 12 amino acids. CDR3 sequence: CASSPGGYEQYV. The CDR3, as DNA: TGTGCCAGCAGCCCGGGGGGGTACGAGCAGTACGTC.

The V and J genes are TRBV6-5 and TRBJ1-1; D is ambiguous. CDR1 and CDR2 from the germline V gene are MNHEY and SVGAGI. The ends were cut back, 6 bases at V and 5 bases at J, with 16 bases in the middle. The CDR3 extends over 14 amino acids. The CDR3 spells CASSLDHTGTEAFF. DNA of the CDR3: TGTGCCAGCAGCTTGGACCACACGGGGACTGAAGCTTTCTTT.

The chain employs TRBV18 and TRBJ1-1; TRBD1 might be the D (5 bases). The ends were cut back, 2 bases at V and 5 bases at J, with 12 bases in the middle. Germline CDR1 and CDR2: KGHSH and LQKENI. CDR3 size: 14 residues. The CDR3 DNA sequence: TGTGCCAGCTCACCAGGTATCAGGGCGACTGAAGCTTTCTTT. Amino acids: CASSPGIRATEAFF.

The chain couples TRBV19 to TRBJ1-6, with TRBD1 matching 9 bases. The germline CDR1 and CDR2 sequences are LNHDA and SQIVND (reference sequence). The ends lost 7 bases at V and 9 bases at J; junction bases unmatched: 7. The CDR3 length is 14 residues. DNA of the CDR3: TGTGCCAGTACCCTTACAGGGGGCCGTTCACCCCTCCACTTT. Encoded protein: CASTLTGGRSPLHF.

V and J are TRBV6-5 and TRBJ1-3; 10 bases line up with TRBD1. The V and J ends lost 0 bases and 2 bases, in that order; junction bases with no gene match: 1. The CDR3 extends over 16 amino acids. Germline CDR1 MNHEY, CDR2 SVGAGI. CDR3 sequence (DNA): TGTGCCAGCAGTTACTCAGGACAGGGGGCTGGAAACACCATATATTTT. This codes for CASSYSGQGAGNTIYF.

This sequence joins TRBV18 and TRBJ1-2, with D maybe TRBD1 (5 bases). V lost 6 bases, J lost 3 bases, and 17 bases lay in between. The CDR3 consists of 15 residues. Germline CDR1 is KGHSH and CDR2 is LQKENI. The CDR3: CASSAVWGGYYGYTF. For the CDR3, the DNA is TGTGCCAGCTCCGCTGTGTGGGGCGGTTACTATGGCTACACCTTC.

V usage is TRBV11-2 and J usage is TRBJ2-7; 9 nucleotides align to TRBD2. CDR3 length equals 14 residues. V dropped 5 bases and J dropped 5; count of bases not matched to a gene: 7. The V gene's germline CDR1 is SGHAT and CDR2 FQNNGV. In nucleotides, the CDR3 is TGTGCCAGCAGCCCCTGGACTAGCGACCACGAGCAGTACTTC. It codes for CASSPWTSDHEQYF.

This chain links TRBV6-2 or TRBV6-3 with TRBJ1-5; D gene uncertain. Germline lookup yields CDR1 MNHEY and CDR2 SVGEGT. Trimming left V 6 bases short and J 0 bases short, with 9 bases between. This CDR3 has 14 residues. CDR3 protein: CASSPPNSNQPQHF. The CDR3 DNA reads TGTGCCAGCAGCCCTCCAAATAGCAATCAGCCCCAGCATTTT.

This clone was seen a few times. The rearrangement uses TRBV11-3 and TRBJ2-1, with D possibly TRBD2 on 6 matching bases. The CDR3 extends over 15 amino acids. CDR1 and CDR2 (germline): SGHNT, YENEEA. The V gene lost 5 bases and the J gene lost 4 bases, with 15 bases spanning the gap. In DNA form, the CDR3 reads TGTGCCAGCAGCCCAAGGTCAGGGACTTACAATGAGCAGTTCTTC. Protein product: CASSPRSGTYNEQFF.

V and J are TRBV7-8 and TRBJ1-1; TRBD1 agrees at 7 bases. Germline V gene lookup returns CDR1 SGHVS and CDR2 FQNEAQ. Losses at the gene ends were 5 bases for V and 0 bases for J; bases not matched to a gene: 12. The CDR3 sequence is 17 residues long. The CDR3 is CASSARGDSQMNTEAFF. The CDR3 DNA reads TGTGCCAGCAGCGCCCGTGGGGACAGCCAAATGAACACTGAAGCTTTCTTT.

This clone has a single count. The chain links TRBV2 to TRBJ2-2, with TRBD1 matching 8 bases. The trim removed 7 bases at V and 7 bases at J, leaving 8 bases unmatched. Germline CDR1 and CDR2: SNHLY and FYNNEI. This CDR3 is 14 amino acids long. The CDR3 bases are TGTGCCAGCAAAAGGACAGGGTCGGGCGGGGAGCTGTTTTTT. Its protein is CASKRTGSGGELFF.

CDR3 nucleotide sequence: TGTGCCAGCAGTCGACAGGGCTCGAGCAATCAGCCCCAGCATTTT. Translating gives CASSRQGSSNQPQHF. The chain employs TRBV27 and TRBJ1-5; 7 nucleotides match TRBD1. This CDR3 has 15 amino acids. The V and J ends lost 5 bases and 1 base, in that order; junction bases with no gene match: 5. Germline loops: CDR1 MNHEY, CDR2 SMNVEV (reference sequence).

The CDR3 DNA is TGTGCCAGCAGTTACAAAGGTTCGACAGGGTTCAACGGCTACACCTTC. Its protein is CASSYKGSTGFNGYTF. The rearrangement uses TRBV6-5 and TRBJ1-2, with TRBD1 matching over 7 bases. CDR1 is MNHEY, CDR2 SVGAGI, per germline. Unmatched junction bases numbered 14, after V lost 2 bases and J lost 8 bases. This CDR3 is built from 16 residues.

The chain recombines TRBV7-2 with TRBJ2-1; 8 nucleotides match TRBD2. The germline CDR1 and CDR2 sequences are SGHTA and FQGNSA. The CDR3 spans 16 residues. With 4 bases clipped from V and 4 bases from J, the junction kept 9 bases outside the gene matches. CDR3 DNA sequence: TGTGCCAGCAGCTCATTCGGGGGGGGGCCTTACAATGAGCAGTTCTTC. As protein: CASSSFGGGPYNEQFF.

This sequence joins TRBV3-1 (or the pseudogene TRBV3-2) and TRBJ2-7; D may be TRBD1 (6 bases). V gave up 3 bases and J gave up 3 bases, with 18 bases separating them. The germline V gene has CDR1 LGHDT and CDR2 YNNKEL (reference sequence). This CDR3 has 16 residues. Here the CDR3 DNA reads TGTGCCAGCAGCCAGGGTCCCGGGACACAGTACTACGAGCAGTACGTC. Encoded protein: CASSQGPGTQYYEQYV.

V and J are TRBV3-1 (or the pseudogene TRBV3-2) and TRBJ2-1, with 7 bases identical to TRBD2. With 1 base clipped from V and 3 bases from J, the junction kept 3 bases outside the gene matches. The CDR3 loop spans 15 amino acids. Germline-derived CDR1 and CDR2 are LGHDT and YNNKEL (reference sequence). As DNA, the CDR3 is TGTGCCAGCAGCCAAGTTGCTAGCGGCTACAATGAGCAGTTCTTC. Protein product: CASSQVASGYNEQFF.

The chain combines TRBV5-1 with TRBJ2-2; TRBD1 might be the D (5 bases). Germline CDR1 and CDR2: SGHRS and YFSETQ. With 1 base removed from V and 1 base from J, the gap between germline ends came to 11 bases. This CDR3 comprises 16 residues. CDR3 region: CASSLIQALNTGELFF. The CDR3 DNA follows: TGCGCCAGCAGCTTGATACAGGCCTTGAACACCGGGGAGCTGTTTTTT.

The CDR3 sequence: CASKTSGSFDEQYF. CDR3 DNA sequence: TGTGCCAGCAAGACTAGCGGGAGTTTCGACGAGCAGTACTTC. This sequence joins TRBV28 and TRBJ2-7, with 12 bases that match TRBD2. The CDR3 spans 14 residues. V lost 7 bases, J lost 5 bases, and 6 bases stayed unmatched. Germline CDR1 MDHEN, CDR2 SYDVKM.